This T cell receptor (beta chain) was documented in a study of patients and donors after allogeneic stem cell transplantation. CDR1 and CDR2 (germline): SGHAT, FQNNGV. The CDR3 runs 17 residues. V dropped 0 bases and J dropped 4 bases, with 18 bases sitting between them. This clonotype was picked up a small number of times. TCRdb passed the RT-PCR reads through MiXCR, listing each CDR3 protein once. The sample has around 82,000 distinct CDR3 sequences; about 5% are singletons. Sequences were obtained from blood, either unsorted or a sorted T cell fraction (not recorded which). The chain has TRBV11-2 and TRBJ1-1; maybe TRBD1 (5 bases). The receptor's source is a human donor who was either an allogeneic HSCT recipient or a stem cell or donor lymphocyte infusion donor (not recorded which). It is not recorded whose cells these are; they may come from a transplant donor. The chain's CDR3 is CASSLDFGNQGGTEAFF. The DNA of the CDR3 is TGTGCCAGCAGCTTAGATTTTGGGAATCAGGGAGGCACTGAAGCTTTCTTT.